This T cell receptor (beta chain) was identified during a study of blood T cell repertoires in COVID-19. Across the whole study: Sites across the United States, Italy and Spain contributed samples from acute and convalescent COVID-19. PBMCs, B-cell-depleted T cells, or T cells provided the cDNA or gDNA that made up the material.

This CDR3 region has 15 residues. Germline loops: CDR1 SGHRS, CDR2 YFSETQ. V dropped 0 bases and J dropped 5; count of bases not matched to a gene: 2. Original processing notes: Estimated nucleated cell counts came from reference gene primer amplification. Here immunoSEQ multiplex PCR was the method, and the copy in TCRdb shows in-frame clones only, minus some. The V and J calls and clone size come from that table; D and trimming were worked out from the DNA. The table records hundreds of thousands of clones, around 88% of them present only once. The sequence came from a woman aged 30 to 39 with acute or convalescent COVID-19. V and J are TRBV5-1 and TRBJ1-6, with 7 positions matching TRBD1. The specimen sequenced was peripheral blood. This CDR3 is CASSLAGTDNSPLHF. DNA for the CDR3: TGCGCCAGCAGCTTGGCCGGGACAGATAATTCACCCCTCCACTTT.